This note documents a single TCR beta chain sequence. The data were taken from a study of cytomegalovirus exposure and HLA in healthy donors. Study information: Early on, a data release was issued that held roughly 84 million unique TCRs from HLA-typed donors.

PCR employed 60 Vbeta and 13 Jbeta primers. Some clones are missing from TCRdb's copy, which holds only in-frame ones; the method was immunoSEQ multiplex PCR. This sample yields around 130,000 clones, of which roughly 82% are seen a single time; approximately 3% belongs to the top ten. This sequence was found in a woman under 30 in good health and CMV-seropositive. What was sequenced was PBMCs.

CDR3 in amino acids: CASSLTDRGYGYTF. CDR3 sequence (DNA): TGTGCCAGCAGCTTAACCGACAGGGGTTATGGCTACACCTTC. The chain combines TRBV7-6 with TRBJ1-2; 8 bases agree with TRBD1. Germline V CDR1 and CDR2: SGHVS, FNYEAQ. V was pared by 2 bases and J by 5 bases, with 4 bases of the junction left unmatched. The CDR3 covers 14 residues.